One sample yielded the 19 T cell receptor beta chains listed below, sequenced in a study of T cell clonality in common variable immunodeficiency (dated by TCRdb to the mid-2010s). The library was prepared using the immunoSEQ multiplex PCR assay. As stored in TCRdb, this immuneACCESS dataset retains in-frame rearrangements with V and J assigned. A fraction of the clones does not appear; measured against another copy, unresolved V genes explain less than half of the discrepancy, and the remainder lacks a known reason. Across this sample, some 42,000 clones were tabulated and none appeared just once. 5% to 6.5% of the sample rests with the top ten. What the authors observed across the whole study: CVID TCRbeta sequences reportedly showed fewer deletions and N-nucleotide insertions and lacked highly modified clones with 13 or more V deletions.

These receptors lack a known antigen. The sequenced material came from peripheral blood mononuclear cells. These receptors originate from a human donor with common variable immunodeficiency.

In its sample, this clone was seen many times. The sequence runs out 3 residues before the end of the CDR3; the remainder is reconstructed from the germline J gene. The J gene is TRBJ2-1, the V gene TRBV6-2 or TRBV6-3, with 11 bases identical to TRBD2. Germline V lookup: CDR1 MNHEY, CDR2 SVGEGT. Trimming removed 7 bases from V and 8 bases from J; junction bases left unmatched: 7. The CDR3 spans 14 residues. CDR3: CASIIAGGHYEQFF. The DNA read from the CDR3 is TGTGCCAGCATTATAGCGGGGGGGCACTATGAG.

This clone was counted at least ten times. The CDR3 goes on 3 residues after the read ends, and that part is filled in from the germline J gene. The V gene is TRBV5-5, the J gene TRBJ1-5, with unresolved D. The germline V gene encodes CDR1 SGHKS and CDR2 YYEKEE (reference sequence). V lost 2 bases and J 6 bases, leaving 12 bases between the germline ends. The CDR3 is made up of 14 amino acids. CDR3 sequence reads: CASSFSGESQPQHF. CDR3 DNA, as far as it was read: TGTGCCAGCAGCTTCTCAGGAGAGAGTCAGCCC.

Remarks on this clone: The read finishes 3 residues shy of the CDR3 end, and the germline J gene is used to complete it. The V call is TRBV2, the J call TRBJ2-7, with D possibly TRBD1 on 7 matching bases. V was cut by 8 bases and J by 6 bases, with 11 bases left in between. The CDR3 runs 11 residues. CDR1 SNHLY and CDR2 FYNNEI come from the germline V gene. This CDR3 reads CASYRGGEQYF. The sequenced CDR3 bases are TGTGCCAGCTACAGGGGAGGCGAG.

This clone has a handful of counts. The read comes to an end 3 residues before the CDR3 does, leaving the germline J gene to fill in the end. This chain joins TRBV20-1 and TRBJ2-7; perhaps TRBD2 as D (6 bases). With 3 bases removed from V and 3 bases from J, the gap between germline ends came to 6 bases. The germline CDR1 and CDR2 sequences are DFQATT and SNEGSKA (reference sequence). The CDR3 has 11 residues. The CDR3 DNA, read in part, is TGCAGTGCTAGGACTAGCTACGAG. It is translated as CSARTSYE. In full, the CDR3 reads CSARTSYEQYF.

The table lists this clone with many counts. The CDR3 is cut off 3 residues early in the read; its end comes from the germline J gene. This chain joins TRBV29-1 and TRBJ2-7; possibly TRBD2 for D (6 bases). CDR1 is SQVTM and CDR2 is ANQGSEA in the germline V gene. V was pared by 3 bases and J by 6 bases, with 18 bases between. The CDR3 has 14 residues. The CDR3 loop is CSVEEGTVGGEQYF. Partial CDR3 DNA: TGCAGCGTTGAGGAGGGGACTGTAGGCGGCGAG.

This clone was counted only a few times. The read finishes 3 residues shy of the CDR3 end, and the germline J gene is used to complete it. The chain combines TRBV2 with TRBJ2-2; TRBD2 might be the D (7 bases). The CDR3 loop spans 16 amino acids. Germline assignment: CDR1 SNHLY and CDR2 FYNNEI. Between the trimmed V and J ends, which lost 7 bases and 0 bases, there was a span of 15 bases. CDR3 bases read: TGTGCCAGCATTCTGAGAGGGGGGGCGAACACCGGGGAG. Translated: CASILRGGANTGE. Given in full, the CDR3 is CASILRGGANTGELFF.

Incomplete CDR3 DNA: TGTGCCAGCAGCTCGACTAGCGGGGTAGCCTACGAG. It encodes CASSSTSGVAYE. The entire CDR3 is CASSSTSGVAYEQYF. This chain joins TRBV11-2 and TRBJ2-7, with 11 bases identical to TRBD2. Sequencing ends 3 residues short of the CDR3 end; the germline J gene provides the rest. Germline V gives CDR1 SGHAT, CDR2 FQNNGV. After removal of 4 bases from V and 2 bases from J, the junction contained 4 bases not matched to a gene. This CDR3 contains 15 residues.

This clone was seen many times. The sequenced fragment ends 3 residues before the CDR3 boundary, so the rest is inferred from the germline J gene. The chain joins TRBV5-6 to TRBJ1-1; possibly TRBD1 for D (5 bases). Trimming shortened V by 5 bases and J by 5 bases, and 13 bases separated the two germline ends. The CDR3 totals 13 residues. The germline V gene has CDR1 SGHDT and CDR2 YYEEEE. CDR3 region: CASRRQGGTEAFF. The DNA read from the CDR3 is TGTGCCAGCAGACGCCAGGGAGGAACTGAA.

This clone was seen repeatedly, ten times or more. The read comes to an end 3 residues before the CDR3 does, leaving the germline J gene to fill in the end. The chain links TRBV7-8 to TRBJ2-1; TRBD1 aligns across 10 bases. CDR1 is SGHVS and CDR2 is FQNEAQ in the germline V gene. The CDR3 consists of 17 residues. V lost 0 bases to trimming and J lost 8 bases; unmatched junction nucleotides: 10. CDR3 DNA (partial): TGTGCCAGCAGCTTAGCGACAGGGGGCGCGTTCAGCTATGAG. Its translation is CASSLATGGAFSYE. The whole CDR3 protein reads CASSLATGGAFSYEQFF.

At least ten counts were recorded for this clone. The read stops 3 residues short of the end of the CDR3; the missing end is completed from the germline J gene. V and J are TRBV20-1 and TRBJ1-6; 7 nucleotides align to TRBD1. The CDR3 is made up of 15 amino acids. CDR1 is DFQATT and CDR2 is SNEGSKA in the germline V gene (reference sequence). With V trimmed by 2 bases and J by 4 bases, 5 bases remained unmatched. CDR3 residues: CSARIQGQYNSPLHF. Partial CDR3 DNA: TGCAGTGCTAGAATTCAGGGACAGTATAATTCACCC.

Worth noting for this clone: The read ends 3 residues early relative to the CDR3; the germline J gene fills the gap. The chain links TRBV7-2 to TRBJ1-1; TRBD1 aligns across 7 bases. The V gene's germline CDR1 is SGHTA and CDR2 FQGNSA. This CDR3 region has 12 residues. The CDR3 loop is CASSRSGGEAFF. CDR3 bases read: TGTGCCAGCAGCCGATCAGGGGGAGAA.

In regard to this clone: The CDR3 goes on 3 residues after the read ends, and that part is filled in from the germline J gene. The rearrangement joins TRBV6-2 or TRBV6-3 to TRBJ1-2; no clear D. Germline-derived CDR1 and CDR2 are MNHEY and SVGEGT. There are 13 residues in the CDR3. Trimming shortened V by 7 bases and J by 3 bases, and 12 bases separated the two germline ends. The sequenced part of the CDR3 DNA is TGTGCCAGCACTGAGGGCATCGACTATGGC. Amino acids: CASTEGIDYG. The CDR3 in full is CASTEGIDYGYTF.

The sample holds many counts of this clone. The sequence runs out 3 residues before the end of the CDR3; the remainder is reconstructed from the germline J gene. The chain employs TRBV7-9 and TRBJ2-3; TRBD1 agrees at 7 bases. This CDR3 comprises 14 residues. Germline V gene data show CDR1 as SEHNR and CDR2 as FQNEAQ (reference sequence). Trimming cost V 4 bases and J 4 bases; bases outside gene matches: 5. The CDR3 bases that were read are TGTGCCAGCAGCTCGACAGGGAAAGCAGATACG. Protein: CASSSTGKADT. The CDR3 in full is CASSSTGKADTQYF.

As to this clone: The same CDR3 arises from other DNA sequences in this sample as well. The CDR3 loop is CASSLGAAYEQYF. CDR3 bases read: TGTGCCAGCAGCTTAGGGGCTGCCTACGAG. The chain joins TRBV11-2 to TRBJ2-7; no firm D call. Coverage ceases 3 residues before the CDR3 finishes, and the germline J gene fills in the end. There are 13 residues in the CDR3. With 1 base removed from V and 2 bases from J, the gap between germline ends came to 6 bases. CDR1 is SGHAT and CDR2 is FQNNGV in the germline V gene.

In this sample, this clone turned up many times. The CDR3 extends 3 residues past the end of the read, so its final part is completed from the germline J gene. This rearrangement joins TRBV29-1 to TRBJ2-5; 8 nucleotides align to TRBD1. V lost 2 bases to trimming and J lost 5 bases; unmatched junction nucleotides: 4. The germline V gene encodes CDR1 SQVTM and CDR2 ANQGSEA. The CDR3 spans 13 residues. Incomplete CDR3 DNA: TGCAGCGTTGAACAGGGGGCGTGGGAGACC. Protein product: CSVEQGAWET. The CDR3 in full is CSVEQGAWETQYF.

This clone was observed a few times. The CDR3 goes on 3 residues after the read ends, and that part is filled in from the germline J gene. This chain links TRBV19 with TRBJ2-7; TRBD1 agrees at 11 bases. V shed 6 bases and J 2 bases; nucleotides not matched to a gene: 9. The length of the CDR3 is 16 residues. CDR1 LNHDA and CDR2 SQIVND come from the germline V gene (reference sequence). Incomplete CDR3 DNA: TGTGCCAGTAGCTCTGGAGGGACAGGGGGAACCTACGAG. Translation gives CASSSGGTGGTYE. The entire CDR3 is CASSSGGTGGTYEQYF.

A word on this clone: The read ends 3 residues before the CDR3 terminus; that terminus is restored from the germline J gene. This chain links TRBV2 with TRBJ2-7; D is ambiguous. There are 14 residues in the CDR3. Germline CDR1 SNHLY, CDR2 FYNNEI. V was cut by 4 bases and J by 0 bases, with 10 bases left in between. The DNA read from the CDR3 is TGTGCCAGCAGTGCGAGCTTACCCTCCTACGAG. Its translation: CASSASLPSYE. The full-length CDR3 reads as CASSASLPSYEQYF.

This clone was counted at least ten times. The read is 3 residues too short to cover the CDR3 end, so that end is filled in from the germline J gene. The chain combines TRBV20-1 with TRBJ2-7, with 8 nucleotides matching TRBD2. Germline values: CDR1 DFQATT, CDR2 SNEGSKA (reference sequence). The CDR3 is 14 amino acids. J was trimmed by 2 bases and V by 3 bases; bases with no gene match: 6. The CDR3 is CSASKRERPYEQYF. The DNA read from the CDR3 is TGCAGTGCTAGTAAGCGGGAGCGTCCCTACGAG.

This clone appeared a few times. The CDR3 goes on 3 residues after the read ends, and that part is filled in from the germline J gene. The rearrangement uses TRBV7-8 and TRBJ1-4; 9 bases align to TRBD1. The germline V gene has CDR1 SGHVS and CDR2 FQNEAQ. The CDR3 sequence is 14 residues long. V gave up 6 bases and J gave up 7 bases; unmatched junction bases: 6. Here the CDR3 reads CASSSGTGSEKLFF. The sequenced CDR3 bases are TGTGCCAGCAGTTCCGGGACAGGGAGTGAAAAA.